The rows below give T cell receptor beta chains drawn from one sample of a study of blood T cell repertoires in COVID-19. The protocol was immunoSEQ multiplex PCR, while the TCRdb copy is restricted to in-frame clones and leaves out a portion. The profile shows about 50,000 clones, roughly 90% of them singletons. Sequencing input: peripheral blood. These receptors all stem from a human donor in a cohort sampled during active COVID-19. CDR3s include the opening cysteine and the closing phenylalanine or tryptophan. The D gene is left open where the match is weak. Some rows have no size entry. The others give once, few or many, or a class for an expanded clone.

TRBJ2-3,10,TRBV29-1,NA,NA,CSVEADTQYF,TGCAGCGTTGAGGCCGATACGCAGTATTTT
TRBJ1-3,14,TRBV7-9,NA,NA,CASSPRTWGNTIYF,TGTGCCAGCAGCCCGCGGACATGGGGAAACACCATATATTTT
TRBJ2-2,17,TRBV5-1,NA,TRBD2,CASSPGGGRANTGELFF,TGCGCCAGCAGCCCGGGTGGCGGGAGGGCGAACACCGGGGAGCTGTTTTTT
TRBJ1-1,14,TRBV6-5,NA,TRBD1,CASIRTGANTEAFF,TGTGCCAGCATTAGGACAGGGGCGAACACTGAAGCTTTCTTT
TRBJ2-1,18,TRBV7-3,NA,TRBD2,CASSLKEGGLAAHNEQFF,TGTGCCAGCAGCTTAAAAGAAGGCGGACTAGCGGCCCACAATGAGCAGTTCTTC
TRBJ1-6,14,TRBV5-1,NA,TRBD1,CASSSGQGNSPLHF,TGCGCCAGCAGCTCGGGACAGGGGAATTCACCCCTCCACTTT
TRBJ2-7,16,TRBV27,once,TRBD2,CASSPTRLAGVYEQYF,TGTGCCAGCAGTCCAACTCGACTAGCGGGAGTTTACGAGCAGTACTTC
TRBJ1-1,14,TRBV6-5,NA,TRBD1,CASRQGQGNTEAFF,TGTGCCAGCAGACAGGGACAGGGTAACACTGAAGCTTTCTTT
TRBJ2-7,14,TRBV6-5,NA,TRBD2,CASRISGSEDEQYF,TGTGCCAGCAGGATAAGCGGGAGCGAAGACGAGCAGTACTTC
TRBJ2-2,17,TRBV9,once,TRBD2,CASSIPGLAANTGELFF,TGTGCCAGCAGCATCCCGGGACTAGCAGCGAACACCGGGGAGCTGTTTTTT
TRBJ1-1,12,TRBV6-1,NA,NA,CASSELYGEAFF,TGTGCCAGCAGTGAACTCTATGGTGAAGCTTTCTTT
TRBJ2-7,14,TRBV15,few,NA,CATSRGQGLNEQYF,TGTGCCACCAGCAGAGGGCAGGGGCTGAACGAGCAGTACTTC
TRBJ2-3,14,TRBV5-1,NA,TRBD2,CASSLGLAADTQYF,TGCGCCAGCAGCTTGGGACTAGCGGCAGATACGCAGTATTTT
TRBJ1-2,16,TRBV5-1,NA,TRBD1,CASSSKGQGGHYGYTF,TGCGCCAGCAGCTCTAAAGGACAGGGAGGGCACTATGGCTACACCTTC
TRBJ1-5,12,TRBV6-4,NA,NA,CASGEPDQPQHF,TGTGCCAGCGGTGAGCCGGATCAGCCCCAGCATTTT
TRBJ2-2,18,TRBV5-1,NA,TRBD1,CASSLRATGGPNTGELFF,TGCGCCAGCAGCTTAAGGGCCACAGGGGGCCCGAACACCGGGGAGCTGTTTTTT
TRBJ2-3,17,TRBV28,NA,TRBD2,CASSPRRLAGVTDTQYF,TGTGCCAGCAGCCCCCGTCGGCTAGCGGGGGTCACAGATACGCAGTATTTT
TRBJ2-2,16,TRBV5-1,NA,NA,CASSLGLATNTGELFF,TGCGCCAGCAGCTTGGGTCTAGCGACGAACACCGGGGAGCTGTTTTTT
TRBJ1-2,13,TRBV10-3,NA,TRBD1,CAIGDRGSYGYTF,TGTGCCATCGGGGACAGGGGCTCCTATGGCTACACCTTC
TRBJ1-3,16,TRBV10-2,NA,TRBD1,CASSGDRGRKGNTIYF,TGCGCCAGCAGTGGGGACAGGGGGCGCAAAGGAAACACCATATATTTT
TRBJ1-5,16,TRBV28,NA,TRBD1,CASRARIQGALQPQHF,TGTGCCAGCAGGGCCCGGATTCAGGGGGCGTTGCAGCCCCAGCATTTT
TRBJ2-7,11,TRBV29-1,NA,NA,CSGLGAHEQYF,TGCAGCGGGTTAGGGGCCCACGAGCAGTACTTC
TRBJ1-5,15,TRBV6-5,NA,TRBD1,CASRDRQGASQPQHF,TGTGCCAGCAGGGACCGACAGGGGGCTAGTCAGCCCCAGCATTTT
TRBJ2-1,17,TRBV11-3,NA,TRBD2,CASSLDRTSGRRHEQFF,TGTGCCAGCAGCTTAGATCGGACTAGCGGGAGACGGCATGAGCAGTTCTTC
TRBJ2-7,13,TRBV13,NA,NA,CASSLPLSYEQYF,TGTGCCAGCAGCTTACCCCTCTCCTACGAGCAGTACTTC
TRBJ2-2,16,TRBV2,NA,TRBD2,CASRGTSGRYTGELFF,TGTGCCAGCAGAGGGACTAGCGGGAGATATACCGGGGAGCTGTTTTTT
TRBJ1-1,13,TRBV7-3,NA,NA,CASSPEGSTEAFF,TGTGCCAGCAGTCCCGAGGGTAGCACTGAAGCTTTCTTT
TRBJ2-7,14,TRBV5-1,once,NA,CASSLGGSPHEQYF,TGCGCCAGCAGCTTGGGGGGCAGTCCGCACGAGCAGTACTTC
TRBJ2-5,14,TRBV2,NA,TRBD2,CASTGGRTQETQYF,TGTGCCAGCACCGGGGGGAGGACTCAAGAGACCCAGTACTTC
TRBJ1-5,14,TRBV3-1/TRBV3-2,once,NA,CASSHGTWNQPQHF,TGTGCCAGCAGCCACGGGACATGGAATCAGCCCCAGCATTTT
TRBJ2-2,14,TRBV28,NA,TRBD2,CASGREVGTGELFF,TGTGCCAGCGGGCGGGAGGTCGGCACCGGGGAGCTGTTTTTT
TRBJ2-2,17,TRBV28,once,TRBD1,CASRPWDSPLVTGELFF,TGTGCCAGCAGGCCATGGGACAGCCCACTTGTCACCGGGGAGCTGTTTTTT
TRBJ1-1,14,TRBV6-5,NA,TRBD1,CASHWGLQGNEAFF,TGTGCCAGCCACTGGGGCCTACAGGGGAACGAAGCTTTCTTT
TRBJ2-7,14,TRBV30,NA,TRBD1,CAWTSGQASDEQYF,TGTGCCTGGACCTCGGGACAGGCGTCCGACGAGCAGTACTTC
TRBJ2-1,16,TRBV24-1,NA,TRBD1,CATSRGTGEWYNEQFF,TGTGCCACCAGCAGAGGGACAGGGGAGTGGTACAATGAGCAGTTCTTC
TRBJ2-2,14,TRBV19,NA,NA,CASSAGLNTGELFF,TGTGCCAGTTCCGCCGGACTCAACACCGGGGAGCTGTTTTTT
TRBJ1-1,14,TRBV18,NA,NA,CASSPREGNTEAFF,TGTGCCAGCTCACCCAGGGAGGGGAACACTGAAGCTTTCTTT
TRBJ1-1,15,TRBV6-5,NA,NA,CASSYSGGRLTEAFF,TGTGCCAGCAGTTACTCGGGGGGGCGCCTCACTGAAGCTTTCTTT
TRBJ1-5,13,TRBV12-3/TRBV12-4,NA,NA,CASSLDMNQPQHF,TGTGCCAGCAGTTTAGACATGAATCAGCCCCAGCATTTT
TRBJ1-5,14,TRBV7-9,NA,NA,CASSPRETNQPQHF,TGTGCCAGCAGCCCGCGGGAAACAAATCAGCCCCAGCATTTT
TRBJ2-3,15,TRBV5-1,NA,NA,CASTMYAGGTDTQYF,TGCGCCAGCACCATGTATGCAGGGGGCACAGATACGCAGTATTTT
TRBJ2-7,14,TRBV28,NA,NA,CASSFGGGLVEQYF,TGTGCCAGCAGTTTTGGGGGAGGCCTAGTCGAGCAGTACTTC
TRBJ2-3,17,TRBV27,NA,TRBD1,CASSPWDRGRYTDTQYF,TGTGCCAGCAGTCCATGGGACAGGGGGAGGTATACAGATACGCAGTATTTT
TRBJ1-2,14,TRBV19,NA,NA,CASSKWDKRYGYTF,TGTGCCAGTAGTAAATGGGACAAGCGCTATGGCTACACCTTC
TRBJ2-1,17,TRBV30,NA,TRBD2,CAWSSVRVAGGGGEQFF,TGTGCCTGGAGTTCTGTGAGGGTAGCGGGAGGTGGGGGTGAGCAGTTCTTC
TRBJ2-1,15,TRBV7-3,once,TRBD2,CASSPVAGVYNEQFF,TGTGCCAGCAGCCCCGTAGCGGGGGTCTACAATGAGCAGTTCTTC
TRBJ1-4,15,TRBV30,NA,TRBD1,CAWTHPDRVLEKLFF,TGTGCCTGGACCCACCCCGACAGGGTGTTAGAAAAACTGTTTTTT
TRBJ1-4,15,TRBV9,once,NA,CASSRGDRDNEKLFF,TGTGCCAGCAGCCGGGGGGACCGAGATAATGAAAAACTGTTTTTT
TRBJ2-7,11,TRBV10-3,NA,NA,CAISADREQYF,TGTGCCATCAGTGCTGATCGGGAGCAGTACTTC
TRBJ2-7,14,TRBV28,NA,TRBD2,CASSQSGRSYEQYF,TGTGCCAGCAGCCAAAGCGGGAGATCCTACGAGCAGTACTTC
TRBJ2-1,15,TRBV28,NA,NA,CASSLWGSSYNEQFF,TGTGCCAGCAGTTTATGGGGGAGTAGTTACAATGAGCAGTTCTTC